A selection of T cell receptor beta chains follows, all from one sample in a study of T cell responses to AZD1222 COVID-19 vaccine. TCRdb keeps only in-frame clones here, not all; method: immunoSEQ multiplex PCR. Of 150,000 to 200,000 clones in the sample, 87% were seen once. The sample consisted of peripheral blood, taken on day 0 of AZD1222 vaccination. These receptors were obtained from an adult in good health. Each CDR3 is given with its conserved first and last residue. Each record gives: V gene, CDR3 length, J gene, clone size, D gene, CDR3 protein, CDR3 DNA. A D gene is named only where the DNA matches it firmly. Clone size is stated in some rows and not others, as once, few, many or a class when expanded.

v_call: TRBV6-5
cdr3_length: 15
j_call: TRBJ1-5
clone_size: .
d_call: TRBD1
cdr3_aa: CASSYRQGAGQPQHF
cdr3_nt: TGTGCCAGCAGTTACAGACAGGGGGCCGGACAGCCCCAGCATTTT

v_call: TRBV7-3
cdr3_length: 14
j_call: TRBJ2-1
clone_size: .
d_call: .
cdr3_aa: CASSLTGPGLEQFF
cdr3_nt: TGTGCCAGCAGCTTAACTGGACCGGGACTCGAGCAGTTCTTC

v_call: TRBV29-1
cdr3_length: 12
j_call: TRBJ1-1
clone_size: .
d_call: .
cdr3_aa: CSLERAVTEAFF
cdr3_nt: TGCAGCCTTGAGAGGGCGGTCACTGAAGCTTTCTTT

v_call: TRBV7-6
cdr3_length: 15
j_call: TRBJ1-5
clone_size: .
d_call: .
cdr3_aa: CASSPARGSNQPQHF
cdr3_nt: TGTGCCAGCAGCCCCGCTCGTGGTAGCAATCAGCCCCAGCATTTT

v_call: TRBV5-1
cdr3_length: 16
j_call: TRBJ1-1
clone_size: .
d_call: TRBD1
cdr3_aa: CASSFPRTGRNTEAFF
cdr3_nt: TGCGCCAGCAGCTTCCCGCGGACAGGGCGAAACACTGAAGCTTTCTTT

v_call: TRBV5-1
cdr3_length: 16
j_call: TRBJ2-3
clone_size: .
d_call: TRBD1
cdr3_aa: CASSLAGQVGADTQYF
cdr3_nt: TGCGCCAGCAGCTTGGCGGGACAGGTCGGGGCAGATACGCAGTATTTT

v_call: TRBV12-3/TRBV12-4
cdr3_length: 13
j_call: TRBJ2-7
clone_size: .
d_call: .
cdr3_aa: CASRGGLSYEQYF
cdr3_nt: TGTGCCAGCAGGGGAGGTCTCTCCTACGAGCAGTACTTC

v_call: TRBV5-1
cdr3_length: 14
j_call: TRBJ1-2
clone_size: .
d_call: TRBD1
cdr3_aa: CASSLHRGNYGYTF
cdr3_nt: TGCGCCAGCAGCCTTCACAGGGGCAACTATGGCTACACCTTC

v_call: TRBV7-9
cdr3_length: 15
j_call: TRBJ2-7
clone_size: .
d_call: TRBD1
cdr3_aa: CASSSGQGFVIEQYF
cdr3_nt: TGTGCCAGCAGCTCGGGACAGGGCTTCGTTATCGAGCAGTACTTC

v_call: TRBV1
cdr3_length: 16
j_call: TRBJ2-7
clone_size: .
d_call: .
cdr3_aa: CTSSPRHQKEPYEQYF
cdr3_nt: TGCACCAGCAGCCCAAGGCACCAAAAAGAGCCCTACGAGCAGTACTTC

v_call: TRBV5-1
cdr3_length: 15
j_call: TRBJ2-2
clone_size: .
d_call: TRBD2
cdr3_aa: CASSGLTSLTGELFF
cdr3_nt: TGCGCCAGCAGCGGTCTGACTAGCCTGACCGGGGAGCTGTTTTTT

v_call: TRBV6-5
cdr3_length: 12
j_call: TRBJ2-7
clone_size: .
d_call: .
cdr3_aa: CASSYSRDEQYF
cdr3_nt: TGTGCCAGCAGTTACTCTCGGGACGAGCAGTACTTC

v_call: TRBV19
cdr3_length: 11
j_call: TRBJ2-5
clone_size: .
d_call: .
cdr3_aa: CAGVLKETQYF
cdr3_nt: TGTGCCGGGGTTCTAAAAGAGACCCAGTACTTC

v_call: TRBV28
cdr3_length: 12
j_call: TRBJ1-2
clone_size: .
d_call: .
cdr3_aa: CAWSNANYGYTF
cdr3_nt: TGTGCCTGGAGCAACGCTAACTATGGCTACACCTTC

v_call: TRBV28
cdr3_length: 14
j_call: TRBJ1-1
clone_size: .
d_call: .
cdr3_aa: CASSLGGSPTEAFF
cdr3_nt: TGTGCCAGCAGTTTAGGGGGGTCCCCCACTGAAGCTTTCTTT

v_call: TRBV5-1
cdr3_length: 13
j_call: TRBJ2-7
clone_size: .
d_call: .
cdr3_aa: CASSARIDHEQYF
cdr3_nt: TGCGCCAGCAGCGCAAGGATCGACCACGAGCAGTACTTC

v_call: TRBV3-1/TRBV3-2
cdr3_length: 15
j_call: TRBJ2-7
clone_size: few
d_call: .
cdr3_aa: CASSQFPNPTYEQYF
cdr3_nt: TGTGCCAGCAGCCAGTTTCCAAACCCAACCTACGAGCAGTACTTC

v_call: TRBV3-1/TRBV3-2
cdr3_length: 14
j_call: TRBJ1-3
clone_size: .
d_call: .
cdr3_aa: CASSPRGSGNTIYF
cdr3_nt: TGTGCCAGCAGCCCCAGGGGATCCGGAAACACCATATATTTT

v_call: TRBV3-1/TRBV3-2
cdr3_length: 13
j_call: TRBJ1-5
clone_size: .
d_call: TRBD1
cdr3_aa: CASSLRGHQPQHF
cdr3_nt: TGTGCCAGCAGCCTCAGGGGGCACCAGCCCCAGCATTTT

v_call: TRBV6-4
cdr3_length: 15
j_call: TRBJ1-2
clone_size: .
d_call: .
cdr3_aa: CARGGDPAIYYGYTF
cdr3_nt: TGTGCCAGGGGAGGGGATCCAGCGATATACTATGGCTACACCTTC

v_call: TRBV28
cdr3_length: 16
j_call: TRBJ1-2
clone_size: .
d_call: TRBD1
cdr3_aa: CASSLGGQGANYGYTF
cdr3_nt: TGTGCCAGCAGTCTCGGGGGACAGGGGGCGAACTATGGCTACACCTTC

v_call: TRBV6-5
cdr3_length: 14
j_call: TRBJ2-7
clone_size: .
d_call: TRBD2
cdr3_aa: CASSTGGSSYEQYF
cdr3_nt: TGTGCCAGCAGCACCGGGGGGTCTTCCTACGAGCAGTACTTC

v_call: TRBV7-2
cdr3_length: 16
j_call: TRBJ2-1
clone_size: .
d_call: TRBD2
cdr3_aa: CASSFTRAGVGNEQFF
cdr3_nt: TGTGCCAGCAGCTTTACGCGGGCGGGAGTCGGCAATGAGCAGTTCTTC

v_call: TRBV6-5
cdr3_length: 16
j_call: TRBJ2-3
clone_size: .
d_call: .
cdr3_aa: CASSYDGLSGTDTQYF
cdr3_nt: TGTGCCAGCAGTTACGACGGGCTCAGCGGGACAGATACGCAGTATTTT

v_call: TRBV6-5
cdr3_length: 12
j_call: TRBJ2-4
clone_size: .
d_call: .
cdr3_aa: CASSDRGLSPYF
cdr3_nt: TGTGCCAGCAGCGACCGGGGACTGTCACCTTACTTC

v_call: TRBV9
cdr3_length: 15
j_call: TRBJ1-2
clone_size: .
d_call: .
cdr3_aa: CASSVRSTENYGYTF
cdr3_nt: TGTGCCAGCAGCGTAAGGTCAACGGAAAACTATGGCTACACCTTC

v_call: TRBV5-8
cdr3_length: 16
j_call: TRBJ1-1
clone_size: .
d_call: .
cdr3_aa: CASSHYRIGPDTEAFF
cdr3_nt: TGTGCCAGCAGCCACTATCGGATTGGGCCAGACACTGAAGCTTTCTTT

v_call: TRBV6-5
cdr3_length: 15
j_call: TRBJ1-4
clone_size: few
d_call: .
cdr3_aa: CASSISSGTNEKLFF
cdr3_nt: TGTGCCAGCAGTATCAGCTCAGGGACTAATGAAAAACTGTTTTTT

v_call: TRBV12-5
cdr3_length: 13
j_call: TRBJ2-7
clone_size: .
d_call: TRBD1
cdr3_aa: CASGPGQGYEQYF
cdr3_nt: TGTGCTAGTGGACCGGGACAGGGCTACGAGCAGTACTTC

v_call: TRBV18
cdr3_length: 14
j_call: TRBJ1-1
clone_size: .
d_call: .
cdr3_aa: CASSPRQDGTEAFF
cdr3_nt: TGTGCCAGCTCACCGCGACAGGACGGGACTGAAGCTTTCTTT

v_call: TRBV28
cdr3_length: 16
j_call: TRBJ2-7
clone_size: .
d_call: TRBD2
cdr3_aa: CASSSRTSGRTYEQYF
cdr3_nt: TGTGCCAGCAGTTCTCGTACTAGCGGGAGGACCTACGAGCAGTACTTC

v_call: TRBV19
cdr3_length: 16
j_call: TRBJ1-2
clone_size: .
d_call: .
cdr3_aa: CASSMRGTIANYGYTF
cdr3_nt: TGTGCCAGTAGTATGCGCGGTACTATTGCTAACTATGGCTACACCTTC

v_call: TRBV2
cdr3_length: 14
j_call: TRBJ1-2
clone_size: .
d_call: TRBD1
cdr3_aa: CAIEPLDRRPSYTF
cdr3_nt: TGTGCCATCGAACCCTTGGACAGGCGTCCAAGCTACACCTTC

v_call: TRBV30
cdr3_length: 14
j_call: TRBJ2-6
clone_size: .
d_call: .
cdr3_aa: CAWSMDSGANVLTF
cdr3_nt: TGTGCCTGGAGTATGGATTCTGGGGCCAACGTCCTGACTTTC

v_call: TRBV9
cdr3_length: 15
j_call: TRBJ1-1
clone_size: .
d_call: .
cdr3_aa: CASSVVPSENAEAFF
cdr3_nt: TGTGCCAGCAGCGTAGTACCATCTGAGAACGCTGAAGCTTTCTTT

v_call: TRBV6-5
cdr3_length: 14
j_call: TRBJ2-7
clone_size: .
d_call: .
cdr3_aa: CASRRDRAPQEQYF
cdr3_nt: TGTGCCAGCAGACGTGACCGGGCCCCACAGGAGCAGTACTTC

v_call: TRBV30
cdr3_length: 15
j_call: TRBJ2-7
clone_size: .
d_call: TRBD2
cdr3_aa: CAWSVTSGANYEQYF
cdr3_nt: TGTGCCTGGAGTGTTACTAGCGGGGCGAACTACGAGCAGTACTTC

v_call: TRBV11-2
cdr3_length: 14
j_call: TRBJ1-1
clone_size: .
d_call: .
cdr3_aa: CASSFMGPGTEAFF
cdr3_nt: TGTGCCAGCAGCTTTATGGGGCCGGGCACTGAAGCTTTCTTT

v_call: TRBV11-3
cdr3_length: 13
j_call: TRBJ2-5
clone_size: .
d_call: TRBD2
cdr3_aa: CASSPGTSGVRHF
cdr3_nt: TGTGCCAGCAGCCCCGGGACTAGCGGGGTCCGGCACTTC

v_call: TRBV19
cdr3_length: 16
j_call: TRBJ2-1
clone_size: .
d_call: TRBD2
cdr3_aa: CASSRLAGLSYNEQFF
cdr3_nt: TGTGCCAGCTCAAGACTAGCGGGTCTCTCCTACAATGAGCAGTTCTTC

v_call: TRBV24-1
cdr3_length: 17
j_call: TRBJ2-2
clone_size: .
d_call: TRBD1
cdr3_aa: CATSDLTGGFRSGELFF
cdr3_nt: TGTGCCACCAGTGATTTGACAGGGGGCTTCAGGTCCGGGGAGCTGTTTTTT

v_call: TRBV7-2
cdr3_length: 14
j_call: TRBJ1-4
clone_size: .
d_call: .
cdr3_aa: CASSRDTAGEKLFF
cdr3_nt: TGTGCCAGCAGCCGCGACACGGCAGGTGAAAAACTGTTTTTT

v_call: TRBV3-1/TRBV3-2
cdr3_length: 14
j_call: TRBJ1-4
clone_size: .
d_call: .
cdr3_aa: CASSQEAYNEKLFF
cdr3_nt: TGTGCCAGCAGCCAAGAGGCCTATAATGAAAAACTGTTTTTT

v_call: TRBV5-5
cdr3_length: 16
j_call: TRBJ2-7
clone_size: .
d_call: .
cdr3_aa: CASSLLSSQYSYEQYF
cdr3_nt: TGTGCCAGCAGCTTGCTGAGTTCCCAATACTCCTACGAGCAGTACTTC

v_call: TRBV6-1
cdr3_length: 13
j_call: TRBJ2-1
clone_size: .
d_call: .
cdr3_aa: CASSEALQSGQFF
cdr3_nt: TGTGCCAGCAGTGAAGCGCTTCAGAGCGGGCAGTTCTTC

v_call: TRBV14
cdr3_length: 11
j_call: TRBJ2-3
clone_size: .
d_call: .
cdr3_aa: CASSQVDTQYF
cdr3_nt: TGTGCCAGCAGCCAAGTGGATACGCAGTATTTT

v_call: TRBV15
cdr3_length: 13
j_call: TRBJ1-1
clone_size: .
d_call: .
cdr3_aa: CATSRVGNTEAFF
cdr3_nt: TGTGCCACCAGCAGAGTGGGGAACACTGAAGCTTTCTTT

v_call: TRBV3-1/TRBV3-2
cdr3_length: 14
j_call: TRBJ2-7
clone_size: .
d_call: .
cdr3_aa: CASSQGTGFWEQYF
cdr3_nt: TGTGCCAGCAGCCAAGGTACAGGGTTCTGGGAGCAGTACTTC